The 31 T cell receptor beta chains listed next were all sequenced from one sample in a study of T cell responses to AZD1222 COVID-19 vaccine. The assay was immunoSEQ multiplex PCR, and TCRdb's table has in-frame clones only and misses some. The sample includes approximately 200,000 clones, more than 85% of them seen just once. This sample comprised peripheral blood, obtained 28 days after the second AZD1222 dose. Receptors originate from an adult who received the AZD1222 COVID-19 vaccine.

This chain links TRBV6-6 with TRBJ1-4; no reliable D call. This CDR3 spans 15 amino acids. V dropped 6 bases and J dropped 0 bases, with 11 bases sitting between them. The V gene's germline CDR1 is MNHNY and CDR2 SVGAGI (reference sequence). Here the CDR3 reads CASSPKGATNEKLFF. The CDR3 region has the DNA TGTGCCAGCAGCCCTAAAGGAGCAACTAATGAAAAACTGTTTTTT.

V and J are TRBV7-8 and TRBJ2-3, with TRBD2 matching over 16 bases. Looked up from germline, CDR1 is SGHVS and CDR2 is FQNEAQ. V trimming: 5 bases; J trimming: 0 bases; junction bases outside the gene matches: 8. This CDR3 is 19 amino acids long. The CDR3 nucleotides read TGTGCCAGCAGCCCTCCGGGACTAGCGGGAGGGTTTAGCACAGATACGCAGTATTTT. Translation gives CASSPPGLAGGFSTDTQYF.

This chain uses TRBV6-5 with TRBJ2-7; 8 bases fit TRBD2. V shed 6 bases and J 4 bases; nucleotides not matched to a gene: 8. The germline V gene has CDR1 MNHEY and CDR2 SVGAGI. This CDR3 contains 14 residues. In nucleotides, the CDR3 is TGTGCCAGCAGCCCCGCTGGCGGGGGGTACGAGCAGTACTTC. Protein product: CASSPAGGGYEQYF.

The rearrangement uses TRBV9 and TRBJ1-2; 10 nucleotides align to TRBD1. The V gene's germline CDR1 is SGDLS and CDR2 YYNGEE. The CDR3 spans 14 residues. Trimming removed 4 bases from V and 4 bases from J; junction bases left unmatched: 4. The CDR3 sequence: CASSPGQGFYGYTF. The DNA for the CDR3 is TGTGCCAGCAGCCCGGGACAGGGGTTCTATGGCTACACCTTC.

This clone was counted once. This chain uses TRBV5-6 with TRBJ2-1; 10 nucleotides match TRBD1. J gave up 7 bases and V 0 bases, and 1 base lay outside the gene matches. CDR1 SGHDT and CDR2 YYEEEE come from the germline V gene. This CDR3 spans 14 amino acids. The DNA for the CDR3 is TGTGCCAGCAGCTTGGCGGGACAGGGGAATGAGCAGTTCTTC. As protein: CASSLAGQGNEQFF.

This chain connects TRBV15 to TRBJ2-2; D uncertain. V lost 2 bases to trimming and J lost 7 bases, with 11 bases between them. Germline CDR1 reads LNHNV; CDR2 reads YYDKDF (reference sequence). The CDR3 runs 14 residues. CDR3 nucleotides: TGTGCCACCAGCAGATTAGTAATGGACGGGGAGCTGTTTTTT. It is translated as CATSRLVMDGELFF. The whole variable domain, remainder taken from reference TRBV15 and TRBJ2-2, is DAMVIQNPRYQVTQFGKPVTLSCSQTLNHNVMYWYQQKSSQAPKLLFHYYDKDFNNEADTPDNFQSRRPNTSFCFLDIRSPGLGDTAMYLCATSRLVMDGELFFGEGSRLTVL.

The rearrangement joins TRBV28 to TRBJ1-1; D gene ambiguous. The CDR3 runs 12 residues. Germline V CDR1 and CDR2: MDHEN, SYDVKM. Trimming removed 6 bases at V and 0 bases at J, with 5 bases between. The CDR3 protein is CASRLMNTEAFF. In DNA, the CDR3 is TGTGCCAGCAGGCTAATGAACACTGAAGCTTTCTTT. The full variable domain, in which reference TRBV28 and TRBJ1-1 provide the parts outside the CDR3, is DVKVTQSSRYLVKRTGEKVFLECVQDMDHENMFWYRQDPGLGLRLIYFSYDVKMKEKGDIPEGYSVSREKKERFSLILESASTNQTSMYLCASRLMNTEAFFGQGTRLTVV.

The chain uses TRBV27 and TRBJ2-5; 8 bases line up with TRBD1. The CDR3 is made up of 14 amino acids. With 5 bases clipped from V and 2 bases from J, the junction kept 4 bases outside the gene matches. Germline CDR1 reads MNHEY; CDR2 reads SMNVEV (reference sequence). The CDR3 nucleotides are TGTGCCAGCAGTCCGGGGACAGGTCAAGAGACCCAGTACTTC. This translates into CASSPGTGQETQYF.

This clone was found a few times. The rearrangement links TRBV7-9 to TRBJ2-3; possibly TRBD1 for D (6 bases). Germline V gene lookup returns CDR1 SEHNR and CDR2 FQNEAQ (reference sequence). The V gene lost 4 bases and the J gene lost 2 bases, with 10 bases spanning the gap. This CDR3 has 14 residues. The DNA for the CDR3 is TGTGCCAGCAGCTCAGGGGTTTCCACAGATACGCAGTATTTT. This encodes CASSSGVSTDTQYF.

This chain links TRBV6-5 with TRBJ1-4, with TRBD1 matching 7 bases. J lost 3 bases, V lost 4 bases, and 8 bases had no gene match. This CDR3 region has 16 residues. Germline assignment: CDR1 MNHEY and CDR2 SVGAGI. CDR3 in amino acids: CASSSGGQAPNEKLFF. CDR3 coding DNA: TGTGCCAGCAGTTCAGGCGGACAGGCCCCTAATGAAAAACTGTTTTTT.

V usage is TRBV27 and J usage is TRBJ1-2; D is possibly TRBD1 (5 bases). V dropped 2 bases and J dropped 7 bases, with 14 bases sitting between them. This CDR3 region has 14 residues. Germline CDR1 is MNHEY and CDR2 is SMNVEV (reference sequence). Written as DNA, the CDR3 is TGTGCCAGCAGTTTACGGACTCGGGGCGCTGGCTACACCTTC. Residues: CASSLRTRGAGYTF.

In DNA form, the CDR3 reads TGTGCCATCAGACTCATTGACAGGCCGAACACCGGGGAGCTGTTTTTT. This codes for CAIRLIDRPNTGELFF. The chain has TRBV10-3 and TRBJ2-2; D is possibly TRBD1 (6 bases). Trimming pared 6 bases from V and 0 bases from J, leaving 14 bases between. Germline V gene data show CDR1 as ENHRY and CDR2 as SYGVKD. CDR3 length equals 16 residues.

The chain joins TRBV19 to TRBJ1-3; D may be TRBD1 (5 bases). The V and J ends lost 10 bases and 0 bases respectively, with 10 bases between them. The CDR3 consists of 13 residues. The V gene's germline CDR1 is LNHDA and CDR2 SQIVND (reference sequence). CDR3 region: CATQTASGNTIYF. DNA of the CDR3: TGTGCCACACAGACAGCCTCTGGAAACACCATATATTTT. Combining the CDR3 with reference TRBV19 and TRBJ1-3 gives the whole variable domain DGGITQSPKYLFRKEGQNVTLSCEQNLNHDAMYWYRQDPGQGLRLIYYSQIVNDFQKGDIAEGYSVSREKKESFPLTVTSAQKNPTAFYLCATQTASGNTIYFGEGSWLTVV.

The gene calls are TRBV6-5 and TRBJ1-2; a possible D gene is TRBD1 (5 bases). With 0 bases removed from V and 5 bases from J, the gap between germline ends came to 13 bases. Looked up from germline, CDR1 is MNHEY and CDR2 is SVGAGI. This CDR3 region has 15 residues. The CDR3 region has the DNA TGTGCCAGCAGTTACTCGAAGGGGCAAATTTATGGCTACACCTTC. It yields the protein CASSYSKGQIYGYTF.

The rearrangement joins TRBV3-1 (or the pseudogene TRBV3-2) to TRBJ2-2; no reliable D call. The CDR3 extends over 12 amino acids. V was shortened by 4 bases and J by 7 bases, with 7 bases between the two germline ends. Germline V gives CDR1 LGHDT, CDR2 YNNKEL (reference sequence). Here the CDR3 DNA reads TGTGCCAGCAGCCTTGGTGTCGGGGAGCTGTTTTTT. As protein: CASSLGVGELFF.

The rearrangement joins TRBV29-1 to TRBJ1-6, with 7 bases aligning to TRBD1. Per the germline V gene, CDR1 is SQVTM and CDR2 is ANQGSEA. V was pared by 7 bases and J by 8 bases, with 8 bases of the junction left unmatched. The length of the CDR3 is 13 residues. CDR3 loop: CSAAGTADSPLHF. CDR3 nucleotides: TGCAGCGCAGCCGGGACAGCCGATTCACCCCTCCACTTT.

The genes are TRBV7-8 and TRBJ2-7; D gene ambiguous. V was cut by 1 base and J by 6 bases, with 10 bases left in between. CDR3 length equals 13 residues. Germline CDR1 reads SGHVS; CDR2 reads FQNEAQ. CDR3 nucleotide sequence: TGTGCCAGCAGCTTAGGAGGTGGCGCCGAGCAGTACTTC. Translation gives CASSLGGGAEQYF.

The sample holds one count of this clone. V gene TRBV19 combines with J gene TRBJ2-1; D is undetermined. Trimming pared 3 bases from V and 7 bases from J, leaving 16 bases between. Germline V CDR1 and CDR2: LNHDA, SQIVND (reference sequence). The CDR3 is 15 residues long. In DNA, the CDR3 is TGTGCCAGTAGTATTTCAAGGGCATCCTTTAATGAGCAGTTCTTC. Its protein product is CASSISRASFNEQFF.

The chain couples TRBV7-2 to TRBJ1-1; D unresolved. Germline V gene sequence: CDR1 SGHTA, CDR2 FQGNSA. The V gene lost 5 bases and the J gene lost 6 bases, with 13 bases spanning the gap. This CDR3 comprises 13 residues. CDR3 in DNA: TGTGCCAGCAGCAAGACTGGAAGCGCTGAAGCTTTCTTT. Its protein is CASSKTGSAEAFF.

V gene TRBV25-1 combines with J gene TRBJ2-5; 7 bases line up with TRBD1. Trimming took 4 bases from V and 5 from J; bases not matched to a gene: 13. CDR1 is MGHDK and CDR2 is SYGVNS in the germline V gene. This CDR3 has 16 residues. In DNA form, the CDR3 reads TGTGCCAGCAGTGGAGGGACAGACTTTCCGGGGGAGACCCAGTACTTC. Translation gives CASSGGTDFPGETQYF.

The chain couples TRBV11-1 to TRBJ2-6; D call uncertain. Trimming pared 5 bases from V and 1 base from J, leaving 3 bases between. CDR3 length equals 13 residues. Germline V lookup: CDR1 SGHAT, CDR2 FQDESV (reference sequence). The CDR3 DNA sequence: TGTGCCAGCAGCAGGTCTGGGGCCAACGTCCTGACTTTC. Translated, it gives CASSRSGANVLTF.

The genes are TRBV28 and TRBJ1-1, with 10 bases aligning to TRBD1. Trimming at V came to 5 bases and at J to 10 bases, leaving 4 bases not matched to a gene. Per germline, CDR1 MDHEN and CDR2 SYDVKM. The CDR3 sequence is 12 residues long. DNA of the CDR3: TGTGCCAGCAGTCCACGGACAGGGGGAGCTTTCTTT. Its translation is CASSPRTGGAFF. Combining the CDR3 with reference TRBV28 and TRBJ1-1 gives the whole variable domain DVKVTQSSRYLVKRTGEKVFLECVQDMDHENMFWYRQDPGLGLRLIYFSYDVKMKEKGDIPEGYSVSREKKERFSLILESASTNQTSMYLCASSPRTGGAFFGQGTRLTVV.

A single count supports this clone. This chain joins TRBV6-2 or TRBV6-3 and TRBJ2-2, with D unresolved. Germline values: CDR1 MNHEY, CDR2 SVGEGT. The CDR3 totals 13 residues. Trimming pared 1 base from V and 6 bases from J, leaving 6 bases between. The CDR3 DNA sequence: TGTGCCAGCAGTTACTGGTCTCCCGGGGAGCTGTTTTTT. It yields the protein CASSYWSPGELFF.

The chain carries TRBV7-8 and TRBJ1-1, with D possibly TRBD1 on 5 matching bases. Deletions cut 2 bases from V and 3 bases from J, with 7 bases between. Germline CDR1 reads SGHVS; CDR2 reads FQNEAQ. The CDR3 extends over 13 amino acids. The chain's CDR3 is CASSLMGDTEAFF. The CDR3 DNA reads as TGTGCCAGCAGCTTAATGGGGGACACTGAAGCTTTCTTT.

The chain links TRBV6-5 to TRBJ2-7; 7 bases map to TRBD2. Germline V lookup: CDR1 MNHEY, CDR2 SVGAGI. V was clipped by 6 bases and J by 6 bases; unmatched bases: 14. The CDR3 is made up of 15 amino acids. The CDR3: CASSRMGGGRAEQYF. In DNA form, the CDR3 reads TGTGCCAGCAGCCGCATGGGTGGCGGGAGAGCCGAGCAGTACTTC.

This clone was found once. CDR3 residues: CAWIQGGNSPLHF. CDR3 DNA: TGTGCCTGGATTCAGGGAGGCAATTCACCCCTCCACTTT. The genes are TRBV30 and TRBJ1-6; weak D call: TRBD1 (5 bases). Germline-derived CDR1 and CDR2 are GTSNPN and SVGIG (reference sequence). The CDR3 is 13 amino acids. V lost 4 bases and J lost 7, with 11 bases in between.

V and J are TRBV18 and TRBJ1-1, with 7 nucleotides matching TRBD1. The CDR3 is made up of 13 amino acids. In germline, CDR1 is KGHSH, CDR2 LQKENI. With V trimmed by 4 bases and J by 6 bases, 5 bases remained unmatched. The CDR3 sequence is CASSLRTGPEAFF. The CDR3 region has the DNA TGTGCCAGCTCACTACGGACAGGCCCTGAAGCTTTCTTT. The full variable domain, its missing parts supplied by reference TRBV18 and TRBJ1-1, is NAGVMQNPRHLVRRRGQEARLRCSPMKGHSHVYWYRQLPEEGLKFMVYLQKENIIDESGMPKERFSAEFPKEGPSILRIQQVVRGDSAAYFCASSLRTGPEAFFGQGTRLTVV.

The chain employs TRBV5-1 and TRBJ2-7; D is possibly TRBD2 (6 bases). The length of the CDR3 is 13 residues. The V and J ends lost 4 bases and 6 bases respectively, with 14 bases between them. CDR1 and CDR2 from the germline V gene are SGHRS and YFSETQ. For the CDR3, the DNA is TGCGCCAGCAGCCTCGGGGACTTACCCGAGCAGTACTTC. It is translated as CASSLGDLPEQYF.

The chain couples TRBV28 to TRBJ1-2; D unclear. Germline lookup yields CDR1 MDHEN and CDR2 SYDVKM. This CDR3 spans 14 amino acids. The germline V and J ends were trimmed by 1 base and 7 bases, with 13 bases remaining between them. CDR3 amino acids: CASSLFWGPAGYTF. Written as DNA, the CDR3 is TGTGCCAGCAGTTTATTTTGGGGTCCTGCTGGCTACACCTTC.

The rearrangement links TRBV18 to TRBJ1-3; D is unclear. The V gene's germline CDR1 is KGHSH and CDR2 LQKENI. CDR3 length equals 13 residues. V was shortened by 8 bases and J by 1 base, with 9 bases between the two germline ends. CDR3 DNA: TGTGCCAGCACGGAGAGTTCTGGAAACACCATATATTTT. The encoded protein is CASTESSGNTIYF. Supplemented by reference TRBV18 and TRBJ1-3, the full variable domain reads NAGVMQNPRHLVRRRGQEARLRCSPMKGHSHVYWYRQLPEEGLKFMVYLQKENIIDESGMPKERFSAEFPKEGPSILRIQQVVRGDSAAYFCASTESSGNTIYFGEGSWLTVV.

The V gene is TRBV4-3, the J gene TRBJ2-1; maybe TRBD1 (5 bases). Trimming took off 1 base at V and 3 bases at J, with 7 bases between the two ends. Per germline, CDR1 LGHNA and CDR2 YSLEER. The CDR3 consists of 14 residues. CDR3 protein: CASSQVGDYNEQFF. The CDR3, as DNA: TGCGCCAGCAGCCAAGTAGGGGACTACAATGAGCAGTTCTTC.